This note documents a single T cell receptor beta chain sequence. How the authors handled the data: Estimation of nucleated cell counts was performed using reference gene primer amplification. Only in-frame clones appear in the TCRdb table, and some are missing; sequencing was by immunoSEQ multiplex PCR. The DNA was the basis for D and trimming; V, J and clone size are from that table. The data hold approximately 40,000 clones, with 90% observed a single time. This sample stems from a study of blood T cell repertoires in COVID-19. Study-level background: There were acute and convalescent COVID-19 samples, and they came from the United States, Italy and Spain. T cells, B-cell-depleted T cells, or PBMCs supplied cDNA or gDNA.

This CDR3 contains 15 residues. CDR1 and CDR2 from the germline V gene are SGHVS and FNYEAQ. Trimming removed 1 base at V and 5 bases at J, with 11 bases between. The sequence was collected from a human donor in a cohort sampled during active COVID-19. Sequencing was performed on peripheral blood. V gene TRBV7-6 combines with J gene TRBJ2-2, with D perhaps matching TRBD2 (5 bases). In DNA form, the CDR3 reads TGTGCCAGCAGCTTAGGAGGGAGTGGTACCGGGGAGCTGTTTTTT. Protein sequence: CASSLGGSGTGELFF.